Given below is one TCR beta chain in context. The CDR3 is 15 amino acids. V lost 4 bases to trimming and J lost 4 bases, with 16 bases between them. From germline, CDR1 is LGHDT and CDR2 YNNKEL (reference sequence). The data originate from a study of T cells in Graves' hyperthyroidism and ophthalmopathy. Amplification of TCR beta CDR3 regions used RNA as the template. During a first-round RT-PCR of the TCR CDR3, the HTBI primer set was used. TCRdb used MiXCR to reprocess the multiplex PCR reads, holding one entry per CDR3 protein. The table lists about 520,000 distinct CDR3 sequences, 20% of them singletons, with around 27% in the top ten.

The sequenced material came from blood. The sequence derives from a man younger than 30 with Graves' hyperthyroidism. The V gene is TRBV3-1, the J gene TRBJ2-5; D might be TRBD2 (5 bases). CDR3 nucleotide sequence: TGTGCCAGCAGCCCTCGGGCCGGGGTAGGAGAGACCCAGTACTTC. Amino acids: CASSPRAGVGETQYF.